Listed below are T cell receptor beta chains from one sample, sequenced in a study of cytomegalovirus exposure and HLA in healthy donors. Sequenced by immunoSEQ multiplex PCR; TCRdb stores in-frame clones only, minus some. The sample has around 82,000 clones, more than 60% seen once. Material for sequencing was PBMCs. These receptors originate from a male donor in good health and CMV-seropositive. Both conserved end residues are part of each CDR3. The D gene is left open where the match is weak. The size field is filled for only some rows; it gives once, few, many or a size class.

abundance	j_gene	d_gene	v_gene	CDR3aa	CDR3nt
NA	TRBJ2-3	TRBD2	TRBV5-1	CASSSSGREDTQYF	TGCGCCAGCAGCAGTAGCGGGAGAGAGGATACGCAGTATTTT
NA	TRBJ2-1	TRBD1	TRBV19	CASSPGTGVNWNEQFF	TGTGCCAGTAGTCCCGGGACAGGGGTTAATTGGAATGAGCAGTTCTTC
once	TRBJ1-5	NA	TRBV28	CASSLSRGAQHF	TGTGCCAGCAGTTTGTCCAGGGGAGCCCAGCATTTT
many	TRBJ1-2	TRBD1	TRBV6-1	CASRTTGVWSGYTF	TGTGCCAGCAGGACTACAGGGGTCTGGAGTGGCTACACCTTC
NA	TRBJ1-5	NA	TRBV6-5	CASTPRAGYQPQHF	TGTGCCAGCACCCCCCGAGCAGGTTATCAGCCCCAGCATTTT
NA	TRBJ2-7	TRBD2	TRBV6-1	CASSEDGLAGSYEQYF	TGTGCCAGCAGTGAGGATGGTCTAGCGGGGTCCTACGAGCAGTACTTC
NA	TRBJ2-2	NA	TRBV11-3	CASSSSTAMTGELFF	TGTGCCAGCAGCTCCTCGACAGCTATGACCGGGGAGCTGTTTTTT
NA	TRBJ2-3	NA	TRBV11-2	CASSLRGYTQYF	TGTGCCAGCAGCTTACGGGGTTATACGCAGTATTTT
NA	TRBJ1-4	TRBD1	TRBV28	CASSSPMPRRQGVRSEKLFF	TGTGCCAGCAGCTCACCCATGCCAAGGCGGCAGGGGGTAAGAAGTGAAAAACTGTTTTTT
NA	TRBJ2-1	TRBD2	TRBV19	CASSISGTYNEQFF	TGTGCCAGTAGTATTAGCGGGACCTACAATGAGCAGTTCTTC
NA	TRBJ2-7	NA	TRBV28	CASSFAPGSKYF	NA
NA	TRBJ1-2	TRBD1	TRBV5-1	CASNRQGDNYGYTF	TGCGCCAGCAACAGACAGGGGGATAACTATGGCTACACCTTC
NA	TRBJ2-1	TRBD1	TRBV6-5	CASSYVDRGNNEQFF	TGTGCCAGCAGTTACGTAGACAGGGGGAACAATGAGCAGTTCTTC
NA	TRBJ2-7	NA	TRBV7-8	CASSLERGITYEQYF	TGTGCCAGCAGCTTAGAGAGAGGAATAACCTACGAGCAGTACTTC
NA	TRBJ2-5	TRBD1	TRBV15	CATSRRQGKKETQYF	TGTGCCACCAGCAGGAGACAGGGGAAGAAAGAGACCCAGTACTTC
NA	TRBJ2-7	TRBD2	TRBV7-8	CASSFRRGSDEQYF	TGTGCCAGCAGCTTCAGGCGGGGGAGCGACGAGCAGTACTTC
few	TRBJ2-1	TRBD2	TRBV9	CASSPDGTSSEQFF	TGTGCCAGCAGCCCCGACGGGACTAGCAGTGAGCAGTTCTTC
once	TRBJ2-1	NA	TRBV28	CASSPYLGVSYNEQFF	TGTGCCAGCAGTCCCTACCTCGGGGTCTCCTACAATGAGCAGTTCTTC
NA	TRBJ1-5	NA	TRBV19	CASRQGASNQPQHF	TGTGCCAGTAGACAGGGCGCCAGCAATCAGCCCCAGCATTTT
once	TRBJ1-5	TRBD1	TRBV28	CASRSPGQGYQPQHF	TGTGCCAGCAGATCACCGGGACAGGGCTATCAGCCCCAGCATTTT
NA	TRBJ1-1	NA	TRBV27	CASSFGTEAFF	TGTGCCAGCAGTTTTGGGACAGAAGCTTTCTTT
NA	TRBJ2-7	NA	TRBV9	CASSPAADGYEQYF	TGTGCCAGCAGCCCCGCGGCAGACGGCTACGAGCAGTACTTC
NA	TRBJ2-7	NA	TRBV27	CSSKQAAYEQYF	TGTTCCAGCAAACAAGCGGCCTACGAGCAGTACTTC
NA	TRBJ1-2	NA	TRBV28	CASSQGTYRGGYTF	TGTGCCAGCAGTCAAGGTACTTACCGGGGTGGCTACACCTTC
NA	TRBJ2-7	TRBD2	TRBV2	CASTSDYEQYF	TGTGCCAGTACTAGCGACTACGAGCAGTACTTC
NA	TRBJ2-1	NA	TRBV7-2	CASSLWGVKRDEQFF	TGTGCCAGCAGCTTATGGGGCGTAAAAAGGGATGAGCAGTTCTTC
NA	TRBJ1-5	NA	TRBV7-2	CASSLLGHSNQPQHF	TGTGCCAGCAGCTTACTTGGACATAGCAATCAGCCCCAGCATTTT
NA	TRBJ2-1	NA	TRBV30	CAWSVRMGAEQFF	TGTGCCTGGAGTGTACGGATGGGGGCTGAGCAGTTCTTC
NA	TRBJ1-5	TRBD1	TRBV5-1	CASSYRGPQPQHF	TGCGCCAGCAGCTACAGGGGTCCTCAGCCCCAGCATTTT
NA	TRBJ2-7	TRBD1	TRBV5-4	CASSSRTGIYEQYF	TGTGCCAGCAGCTCTAGGACAGGGATCTACGAGCAGTACTTC
NA	TRBJ1-3	NA	TRBV27	CASSLYEGSGNTIYF	TGTGCCAGCAGTTTATATGAGGGATCTGGAAACACCATATATTTT
NA	TRBJ2-1	NA	TRBV19	CASSRRDAYNEQFF	TGTGCCAGTAGTAGGCGGGATGCCTACAATGAGCAGTTCTTC